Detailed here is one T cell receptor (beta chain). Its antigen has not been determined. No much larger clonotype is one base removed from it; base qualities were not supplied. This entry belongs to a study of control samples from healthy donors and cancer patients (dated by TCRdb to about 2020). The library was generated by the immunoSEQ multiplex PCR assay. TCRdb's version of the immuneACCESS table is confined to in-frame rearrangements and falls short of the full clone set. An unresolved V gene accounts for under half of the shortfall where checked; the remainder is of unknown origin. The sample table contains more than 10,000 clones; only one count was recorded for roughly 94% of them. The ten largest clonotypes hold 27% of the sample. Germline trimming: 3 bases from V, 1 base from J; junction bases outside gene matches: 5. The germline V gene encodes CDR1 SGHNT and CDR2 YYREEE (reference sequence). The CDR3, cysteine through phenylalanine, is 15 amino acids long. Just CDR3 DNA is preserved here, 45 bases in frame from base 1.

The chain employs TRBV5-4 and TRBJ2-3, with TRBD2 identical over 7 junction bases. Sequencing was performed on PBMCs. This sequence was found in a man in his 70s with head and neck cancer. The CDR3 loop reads CASSYSGSRTDTQYF. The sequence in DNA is TGTGCCAGCAGCTATAGCGGGTCCCGCACAGATACGCAGTATTTT.